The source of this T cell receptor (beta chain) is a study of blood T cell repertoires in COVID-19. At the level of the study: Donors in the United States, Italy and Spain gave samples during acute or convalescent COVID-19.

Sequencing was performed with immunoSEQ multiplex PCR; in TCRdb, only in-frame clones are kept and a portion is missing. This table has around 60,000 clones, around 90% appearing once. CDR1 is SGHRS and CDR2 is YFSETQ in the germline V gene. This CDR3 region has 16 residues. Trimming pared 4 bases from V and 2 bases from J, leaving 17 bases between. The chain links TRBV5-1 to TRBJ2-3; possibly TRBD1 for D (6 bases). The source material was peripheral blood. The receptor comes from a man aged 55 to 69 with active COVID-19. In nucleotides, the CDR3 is TGCGCCAGCAGCCCCGGGACAAGCCCGAACACAGATACGCAGTATTTT. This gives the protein CASSPGTSPNTDTQYF.